The T cell receptor (beta chain) under discussion was sequenced for a study of metastatic and nonmetastatic thyroid tumors (dated by TCRdb to the early 2020s). About the study as a whole: The researchers compared repertoires between peripheral blood samples and tumor or nodule tissue samples from patients with malignant or benign thyroid disease. Beyond this particular receptor, the publication reports: In both blood and tumor samples, malignant tumors were reported to have significantly higher TCR beta diversity than benign nodules.

In this sample, this clone turned up a few times. It lacks a known antigen. No base quality values were provided; no much bigger clone lies one nucleotide off. Before undergoing thyroid surgery, none of the patients had been given any kind of treatment. Using T-cell receptor beta sequencing, the study looked back at clinical samples from patients collected from about 2011 to 2019. Library creation used PCR. Sequenced on an Illumina HiSeq 4000. High-throughput sequencing was used to profile the TCR beta-chain CDR3 region of every patient. Processing in the source paper ran as follows. A classifier to discriminate distant-metastatic papillary thyroid cancer patients was built from CDR3 differences across clinicopathological groups. The Shannon index was used to measure repertoire diversity, and the Morisita-Horn index was used to measure how similar tumor and blood repertoires were. TCRdb itself trimmed the public reads at Q25 with fastp, ran MiXCR and retained productive beta chains. The V and J calls were determined by TCRdb, not by the authors. For this sample the table gives approximately 35,000 clones, of which 10% to 14% were detected only once. The top ten clones comprise about a sixth of the sample.

The germline V gene gives CDR1 as WSHSY and CDR2 as SAAADI. The CDR3 holds 15 amino acids from the cysteine to the phenylalanine. The sequence is cut down to CDR3 DNA, 45 bases in frame from base 1. From V the trimming removes 6 bases and from J it removes 1 base, while the gene matches leave 4 bases of the junction unaccounted for. The sequence was collected from a female donor with papillary thyroid cancer or a benign thyroid nodule (not recorded which). Some clones in this sample may be carry-over from other donors' samples. Sequencing input: blood. The chain was built from TRBV10-2 and TRBJ2-5; 11 middle bases align to TRBD2. The CDR3 reads CASRPGLAVQETQYF. The DNA is TGCGCCAGCAGGCCGGGACTAGCGGTCCAAGAGACCCAGTACTTC.